The text below deals with one TCR beta chain. The data were produced by immunoSEQ multiplex PCR, yet TCRdb's version contains in-frame clones alone and is incomplete. This table has some 41,000 clones, 70% to 90% appearing once. Blood sampling took place at baseline, cycle 4 day 1, and cycle 7 day 1. The V and J ends lost 5 bases and 7 bases respectively, with 14 bases between them. This CDR3 has 13 residues. Per germline, CDR1 SGHAT and CDR2 FQNNGV. The data belong to a study of OX40 agonist ivuxolimab in advanced cancers. This chain joins TRBV11-2 and TRBJ1-2; D gene uncertain. This receptor was identified in an adult with an advanced solid tumor such as melanoma, head and neck, liver or kidney cancer. Material: CD4+ or CD8+ T cells sorted from blood, obtained in a trial of the OX40 agonist ivuxolimab. The DNA for the CDR3 is TGTGCCAGCAGCCCGCAGGTGCAAGGTGGCTACACCTTC. Its protein product is CASSPQVQGGYTF.